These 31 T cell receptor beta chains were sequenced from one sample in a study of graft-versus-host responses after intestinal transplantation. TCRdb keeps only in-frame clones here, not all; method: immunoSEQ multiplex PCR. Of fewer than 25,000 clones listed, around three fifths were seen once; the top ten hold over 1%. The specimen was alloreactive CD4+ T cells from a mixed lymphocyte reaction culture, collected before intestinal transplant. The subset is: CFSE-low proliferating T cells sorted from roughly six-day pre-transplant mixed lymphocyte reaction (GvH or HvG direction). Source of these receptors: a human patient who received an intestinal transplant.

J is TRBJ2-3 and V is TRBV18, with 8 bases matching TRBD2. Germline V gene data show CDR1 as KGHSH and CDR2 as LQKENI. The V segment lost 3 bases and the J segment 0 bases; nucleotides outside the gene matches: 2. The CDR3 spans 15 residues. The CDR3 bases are TGTGCCAGCTCACCCAGCGGGGGCAGCACAGATACGCAGTATTTT. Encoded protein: CASSPSGGSTDTQYF.

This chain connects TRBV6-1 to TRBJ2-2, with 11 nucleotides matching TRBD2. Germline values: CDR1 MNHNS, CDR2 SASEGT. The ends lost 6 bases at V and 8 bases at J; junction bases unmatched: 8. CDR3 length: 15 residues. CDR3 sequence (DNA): TGTGCCAGCAGCCTCCTTAGCGGGAGGGATGGGGAGCTGTTTTTT. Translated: CASSLLSGRDGELFF.

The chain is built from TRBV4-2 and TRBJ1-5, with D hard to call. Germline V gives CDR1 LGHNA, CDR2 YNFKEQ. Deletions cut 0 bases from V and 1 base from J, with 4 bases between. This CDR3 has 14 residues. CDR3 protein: CASSQERSNQPQHF. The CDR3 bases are TGTGCCAGCAGCCAAGAGAGGAGCAATCAGCCCCAGCATTTT.

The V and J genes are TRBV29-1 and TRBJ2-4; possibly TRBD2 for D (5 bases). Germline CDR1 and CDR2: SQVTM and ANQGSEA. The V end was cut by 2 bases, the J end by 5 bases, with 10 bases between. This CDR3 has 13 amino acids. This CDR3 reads CSVEWRPENIQYF. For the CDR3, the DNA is TGCAGCGTTGAATGGAGGCCGGAAAACATTCAGTACTTC.

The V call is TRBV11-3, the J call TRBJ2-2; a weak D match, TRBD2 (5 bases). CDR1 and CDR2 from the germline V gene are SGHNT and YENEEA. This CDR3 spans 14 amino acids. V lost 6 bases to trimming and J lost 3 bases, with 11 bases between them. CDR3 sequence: CASRPTRDTGELFF. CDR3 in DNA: TGTGCCAGCAGGCCGACGCGGGACACCGGGGAGCTGTTTTTT.

CDR3 bases: TGTGCCAGTAGCAGGGACAGGGGCTCTGGAAACACCATATATTTT. This codes for CASSRDRGSGNTIYF. V and J are TRBV19 and TRBJ1-3; 10 bases are shared with TRBD1. The CDR3 is made up of 15 amino acids. Trimming removed 6 bases from V and 0 bases from J; junction bases left unmatched: 2. Germline V gives CDR1 LNHDA, CDR2 SQIVND (reference sequence).

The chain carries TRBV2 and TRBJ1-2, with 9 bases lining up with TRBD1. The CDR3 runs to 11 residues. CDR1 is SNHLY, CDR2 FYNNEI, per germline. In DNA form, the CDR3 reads TGTGGACCGGGACAGGGAGGTGGCTACACCTTC. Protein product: CGPGQGGGYTF. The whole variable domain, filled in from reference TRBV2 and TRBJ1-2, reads EPEVTQTPSHQVTQMGQEVILRCVPISNHLYFYWYRQILGQKVEFLVSFYNNEISEKSEIFDDQFSVERPDGSNFTLKIRSTKLEDSAMYFCGPGQGGGYTFGSGTRLTVV.

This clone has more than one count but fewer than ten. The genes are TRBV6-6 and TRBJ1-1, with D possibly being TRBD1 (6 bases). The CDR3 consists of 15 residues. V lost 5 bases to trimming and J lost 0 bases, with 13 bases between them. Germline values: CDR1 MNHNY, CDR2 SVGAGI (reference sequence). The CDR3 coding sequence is TGTGCCAGCAGTCAACCGGGACAATTGAACACTGAAGCTTTCTTT. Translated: CASSQPGQLNTEAFF.

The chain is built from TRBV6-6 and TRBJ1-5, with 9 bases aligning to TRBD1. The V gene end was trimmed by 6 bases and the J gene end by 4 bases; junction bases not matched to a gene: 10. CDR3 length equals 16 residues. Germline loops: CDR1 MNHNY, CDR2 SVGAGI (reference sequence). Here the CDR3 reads CASRPTGGVRNQPQHF. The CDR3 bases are TGTGCCAGCAGACCCACAGGGGGCGTTCGAAATCAGCCCCAGCATTTT.

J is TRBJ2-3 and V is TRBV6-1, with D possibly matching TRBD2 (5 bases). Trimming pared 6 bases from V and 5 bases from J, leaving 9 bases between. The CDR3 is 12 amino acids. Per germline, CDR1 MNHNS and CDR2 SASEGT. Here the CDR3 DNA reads TGTGCCAGCAGGGCCGAGGGAGATACGCAGTATTTT. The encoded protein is CASRAEGDTQYF.

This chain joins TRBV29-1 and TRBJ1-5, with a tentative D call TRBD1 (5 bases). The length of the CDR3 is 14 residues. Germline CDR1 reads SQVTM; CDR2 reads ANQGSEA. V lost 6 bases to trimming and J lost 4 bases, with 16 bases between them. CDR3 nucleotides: TGCAGCGTCTCTCAGACAGCGGGGAATCAGCCCCAGCATTTT. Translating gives CSVSQTAGNQPQHF.

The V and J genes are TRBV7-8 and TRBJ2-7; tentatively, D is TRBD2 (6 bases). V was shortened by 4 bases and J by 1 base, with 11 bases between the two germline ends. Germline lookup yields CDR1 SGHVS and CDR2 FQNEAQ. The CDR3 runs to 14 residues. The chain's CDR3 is CASSSPGTSYEQYF. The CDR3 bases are TGTGCCAGCAGCTCGCCTGGGACTTCCTACGAGCAGTACTTC.

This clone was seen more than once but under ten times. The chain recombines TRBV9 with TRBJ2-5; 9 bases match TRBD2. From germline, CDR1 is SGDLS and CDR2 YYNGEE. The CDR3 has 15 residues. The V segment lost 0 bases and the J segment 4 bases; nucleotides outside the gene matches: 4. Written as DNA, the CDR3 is TGTGCCAGCAGCGTAGGCGGGGGGGTGGGAGAGACCCAGTACTTC. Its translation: CASSVGGGVGETQYF.

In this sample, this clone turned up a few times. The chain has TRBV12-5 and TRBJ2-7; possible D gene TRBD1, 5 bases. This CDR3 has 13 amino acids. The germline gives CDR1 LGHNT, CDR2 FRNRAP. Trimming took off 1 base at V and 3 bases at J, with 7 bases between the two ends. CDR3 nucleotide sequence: TGTGCTAGTGGTTTGGGACAGAACTACGAGCAGTACTTC. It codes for CASGLGQNYEQYF.

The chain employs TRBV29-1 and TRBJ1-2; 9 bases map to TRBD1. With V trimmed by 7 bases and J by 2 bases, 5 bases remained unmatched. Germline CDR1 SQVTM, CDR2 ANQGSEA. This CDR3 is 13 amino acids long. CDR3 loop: CSAGTGGNYGYTF. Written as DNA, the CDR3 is TGCAGCGCCGGAACAGGGGGCAACTATGGCTACACCTTC.

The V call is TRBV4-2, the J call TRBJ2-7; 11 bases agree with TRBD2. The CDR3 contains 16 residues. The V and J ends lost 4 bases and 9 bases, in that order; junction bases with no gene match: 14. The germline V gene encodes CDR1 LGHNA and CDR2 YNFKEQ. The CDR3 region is CASSLEPGLAVFGQYF. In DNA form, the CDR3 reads TGTGCCAGCAGCCTAGAACCGGGACTAGCGGTTTTCGGGCAGTACTTC.

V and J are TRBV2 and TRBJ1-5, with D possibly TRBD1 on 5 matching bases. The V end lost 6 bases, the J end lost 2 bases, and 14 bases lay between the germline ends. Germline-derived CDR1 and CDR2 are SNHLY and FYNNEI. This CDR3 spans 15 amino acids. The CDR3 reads CASRPTGVGNQPQHF. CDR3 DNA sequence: TGTGCCAGCAGACCCACGGGGGTCGGCAATCAGCCCCAGCATTTT.

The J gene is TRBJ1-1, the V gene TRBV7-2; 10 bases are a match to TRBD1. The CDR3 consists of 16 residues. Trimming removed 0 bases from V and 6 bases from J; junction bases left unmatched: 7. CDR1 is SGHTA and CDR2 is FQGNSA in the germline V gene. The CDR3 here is CASSLAGTGVGSEAFF. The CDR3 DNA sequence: TGTGCCAGCAGCTTAGCTGGGACAGGGGTGGGCTCTGAAGCTTTCTTT.

CDR3 residues: CASSWAKNYGYTF. The CDR3 nucleotides are TGTGCCAGCAGTTGGGCGAAGAACTATGGCTACACCTTC. The genes are TRBV2 and TRBJ1-2; D is unresolved. V gave up 5 bases and J gave up 2 bases, with 9 bases separating them. From germline, CDR1 is SNHLY and CDR2 FYNNEI. The CDR3 runs 13 residues. The whole variable domain, remainder taken from reference TRBV2 and TRBJ1-2, is EPEVTQTPSHQVTQMGQEVILRCVPISNHLYFYWYRQILGQKVEFLVSFYNNEISEKSEIFDDQFSVERPDGSNFTLKIRSTKLEDSAMYFCASSWAKNYGYTFGSGTRLTVV.

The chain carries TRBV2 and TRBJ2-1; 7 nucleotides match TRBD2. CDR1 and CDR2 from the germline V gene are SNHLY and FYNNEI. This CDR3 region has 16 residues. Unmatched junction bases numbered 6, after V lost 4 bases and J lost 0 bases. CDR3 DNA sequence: TGTGCCAGCAGTGCAGACGGCGGGGGCTCCTACAATGAGCAGTTCTTC. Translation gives CASSADGGGSYNEQFF.

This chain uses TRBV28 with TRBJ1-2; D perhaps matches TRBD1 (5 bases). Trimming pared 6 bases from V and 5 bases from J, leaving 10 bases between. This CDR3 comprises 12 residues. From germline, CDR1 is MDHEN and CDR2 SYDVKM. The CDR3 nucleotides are TGTGCCAGCAGCTGGGGGGGGTATGGCTACACCTTC. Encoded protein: CASSWGGYGYTF.

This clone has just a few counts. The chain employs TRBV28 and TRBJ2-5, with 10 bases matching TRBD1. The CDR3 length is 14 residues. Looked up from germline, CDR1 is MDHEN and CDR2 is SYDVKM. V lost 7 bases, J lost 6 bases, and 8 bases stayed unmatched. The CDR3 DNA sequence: TGTGCCAGCAACCGGGACAGGGGCCTCCAGACCCAGTACTTC. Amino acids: CASNRDRGLQTQYF.

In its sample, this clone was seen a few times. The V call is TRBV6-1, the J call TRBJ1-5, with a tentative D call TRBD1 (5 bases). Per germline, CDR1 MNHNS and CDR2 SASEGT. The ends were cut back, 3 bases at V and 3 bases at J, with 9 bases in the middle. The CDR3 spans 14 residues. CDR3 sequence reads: CASSDGGTNQPQHF. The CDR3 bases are TGTGCCAGCAGTGATGGGGGGACCAATCAGCCCCAGCATTTT.

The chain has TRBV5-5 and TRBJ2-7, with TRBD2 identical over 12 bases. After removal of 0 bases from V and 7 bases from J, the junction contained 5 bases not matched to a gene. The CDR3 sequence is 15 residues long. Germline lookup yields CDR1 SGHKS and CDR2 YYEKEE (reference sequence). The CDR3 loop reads CASSLDLAGGREQYF. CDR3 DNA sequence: TGTGCCAGCAGCTTGGACCTAGCGGGAGGGCGAGAGCAGTACTTC.

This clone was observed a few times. CDR3 DNA sequence: TGTGCCAGCAGTCTAGCGGGAGGGCCTAATGAGCAGTTCTTC. It specifies CASSLAGGPNEQFF. The V gene is TRBV7-3, the J gene TRBJ2-1, with 12 bases matching TRBD2. V was clipped by 6 bases and J by 7 bases; unmatched bases: 4. Germline CDR1 and CDR2: SGHTA and FQGTGA. The CDR3 contains 14 residues.

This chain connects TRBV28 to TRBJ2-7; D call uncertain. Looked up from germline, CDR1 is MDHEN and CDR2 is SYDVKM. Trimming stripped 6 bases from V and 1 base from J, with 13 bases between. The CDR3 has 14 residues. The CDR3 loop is CASSATPRSYEQYF. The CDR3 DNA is TGTGCCAGCAGCGCGACCCCTAGGTCCTACGAGCAGTACTTC. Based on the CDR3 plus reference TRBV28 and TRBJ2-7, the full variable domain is DVKVTQSSRYLVKRTGEKVFLECVQDMDHENMFWYRQDPGLGLRLIYFSYDVKMKEKGDIPEGYSVSREKKERFSLILESASTNQTSMYLCASSATPRSYEQYFGPGTRLTVT.

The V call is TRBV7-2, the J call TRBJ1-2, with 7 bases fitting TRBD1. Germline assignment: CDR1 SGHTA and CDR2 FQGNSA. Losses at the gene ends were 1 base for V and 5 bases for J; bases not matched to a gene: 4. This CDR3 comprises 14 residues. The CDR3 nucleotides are TGTGCCAGCAGCTTAGGACAGGGAAGGTATGGCTACACCTTC. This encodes CASSLGQGRYGYTF.

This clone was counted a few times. The CDR3 protein is CASSLQETQYF. As DNA, the CDR3 is TGTGCCAGCAGCCTCCAAGAGACCCAGTACTTC. The V call is TRBV7-2, the J call TRBJ2-5; D is unclear. The germline V gene has CDR1 SGHTA and CDR2 FQGNSA. Trimming left V 5 bases short and J 1 base short, with 2 bases between. This CDR3 comprises 11 residues.

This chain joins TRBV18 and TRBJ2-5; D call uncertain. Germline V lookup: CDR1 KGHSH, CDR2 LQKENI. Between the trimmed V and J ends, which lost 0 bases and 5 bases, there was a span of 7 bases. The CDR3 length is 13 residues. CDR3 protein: CASSPPLRETQYF. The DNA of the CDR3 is TGTGCCAGCTCACCACCCCTTCGGGAGACCCAGTACTTC.

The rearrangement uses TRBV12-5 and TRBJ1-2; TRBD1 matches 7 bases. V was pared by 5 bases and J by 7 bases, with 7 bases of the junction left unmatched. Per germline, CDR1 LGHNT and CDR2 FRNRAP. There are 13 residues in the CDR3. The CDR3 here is CASGPSPGGGYTF. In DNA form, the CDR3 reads TGTGCTAGTGGTCCTAGCCCAGGGGGTGGCTACACCTTC.

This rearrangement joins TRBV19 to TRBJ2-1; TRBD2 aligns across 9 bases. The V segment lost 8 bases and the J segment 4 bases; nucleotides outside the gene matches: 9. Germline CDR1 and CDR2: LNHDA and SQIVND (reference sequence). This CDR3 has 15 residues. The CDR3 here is CASRVTSGPYNEQFF. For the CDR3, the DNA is TGTGCCAGTCGGGTCACTAGCGGGCCATACAATGAGCAGTTCTTC.